One sample yielded the 6 T cell receptor beta chains listed below, sequenced in a study of STAT5B mutations in CD4+ large granular lymphocyte leukemia. The repertoire was sequenced with immunoSEQ multiplex PCR; TCRdb's copy has only in-frame clones and lacks some. The table lists about 28,000 clones, 70% to 75% of them singletons, with roughly 3.3% in the top ten. The specimen was CD4+ T cells from blood buffy coats. All receptors come from a human donor in good health.

The rearrangement joins TRBV2 to TRBJ2-5, with D unresolved. The DNA end is a closer match to TRBJ2-7, so the J assignment may be wrong. Germline V gene data show CDR1 as SNHLY and CDR2 as FYNNEI. This CDR3 is 13 amino acids long. CDR3 coding DNA: TGTGCCAGCAGTGAACAAGGGTTCGACGAGCAGTACTTC. It yields the protein CASSEQGFDEQYF.

The rearrangement uses TRBV7-2 and TRBJ2-7; 10 bases fit TRBD2. Trimming at V came to 0 bases and at J to 1 base, leaving 3 bases not matched to a gene. The CDR3 extends over 16 amino acids. Germline V CDR1 and CDR2: SGHTA, FQGNSA. The CDR3 DNA reads as TGTGCCAGCAGCTTAGCCGGGACTAGCGCTTCCTACGAGCAGTACTTC. Residues: CASSLAGTSASYEQYF.

This clone is categorized as medium-sized. The V gene is TRBV29-1, the J gene TRBJ1-5; D ambiguous. CDR1 and CDR2 (germline): SQVTM, ANQGSEA. The V end lost 4 bases, the J end lost 3 bases, and 7 bases lay between the germline ends. The CDR3 is 12 amino acids. The CDR3 protein is CSVGHPNQPQHF. The CDR3 bases are TGCAGCGTTGGGCACCCCAATCAGCCCCAGCATTTT.

The chain has TRBV11-2 and TRBJ2-1; unclear D gene. Germline-derived CDR1 and CDR2 are SGHAT and FQNNGV. The CDR3 contains 15 residues. Trimming left V 5 bases short and J 0 bases short, with 11 bases between. The CDR3 loop reads CASSRLRGSYNEQFF. CDR3 in DNA: TGTGCCAGCAGCCGGCTTCGTGGCTCCTACAATGAGCAGTTCTTC.

The count of this clone is one. This chain links TRBV29-1 with TRBJ2-2; 9 nucleotides line up with TRBD1. With V trimmed by 7 bases and J by 3 bases, 3 bases remained unmatched. CDR1 SQVTM and CDR2 ANQGSEA come from the germline V gene. The CDR3 spans 13 residues. The CDR3 loop is CSADRGYTGELFF. CDR3 bases: TGCAGCGCGGACAGGGGTTACACCGGGGAGCTGTTTTTT.

The gene calls are TRBV2 and TRBJ1-1; possibly TRBD1 for D (5 bases). CDR1 and CDR2 from the germline V gene are SNHLY and FYNNEI. The length of the CDR3 is 14 residues. Trimming cost V 8 bases and J 1 base, with 14 bases left between them. The CDR3 DNA reads TGTGCCAGCGGGAAGGGGCAGGCGAACACTGAAGCTTTCTTT. Its translation: CASGKGQANTEAFF.